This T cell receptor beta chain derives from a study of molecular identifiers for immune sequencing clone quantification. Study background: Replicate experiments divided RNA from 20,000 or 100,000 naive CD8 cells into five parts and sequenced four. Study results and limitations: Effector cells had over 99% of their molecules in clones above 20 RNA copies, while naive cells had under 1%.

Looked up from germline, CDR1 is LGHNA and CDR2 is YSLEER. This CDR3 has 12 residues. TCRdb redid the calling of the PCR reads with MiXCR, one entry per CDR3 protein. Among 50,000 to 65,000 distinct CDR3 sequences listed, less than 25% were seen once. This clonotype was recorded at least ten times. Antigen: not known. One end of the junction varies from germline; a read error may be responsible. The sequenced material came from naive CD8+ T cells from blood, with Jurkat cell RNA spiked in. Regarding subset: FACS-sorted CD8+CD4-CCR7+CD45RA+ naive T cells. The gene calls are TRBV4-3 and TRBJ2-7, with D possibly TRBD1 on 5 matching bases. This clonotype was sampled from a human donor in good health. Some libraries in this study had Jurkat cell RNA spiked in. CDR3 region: CASSQESSQGHF. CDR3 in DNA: TGCGCCAGCAGCCAAGAATCGAGTCAGGGCCACTTC.